This T cell receptor beta chain was profiled in a study of blood T cell repertoires in COVID-19. Overall study: Sites in the United States, Italy and Spain provided acute and convalescent COVID-19 samples. PBMCs, B-cell-depleted T cells, or T cells provided the cDNA or gDNA that made up the material.

In the study's own analysis: Amplification from reference gene primers served as the basis for estimated nucleated cell counts. Libraries were prepared by immunoSEQ multiplex PCR; TCRdb keeps only in-frame clonotypes and omits some of them. V and J calls and clone size are those listed in that table; D and trimming were worked out from the DNA. The profile shows around 40,000 clones, approximately 96% of them singletons. V lost 3 bases to trimming and J lost 5 bases; unmatched junction nucleotides: 8. The CDR3 extends over 15 amino acids. The V gene's germline CDR1 is LGHDT and CDR2 YNNKEL (reference sequence).

The sample comprised peripheral blood. The receptor's source is a human donor with active COVID-19. The donor label of this sample is uncertain. This chain connects TRBV3-1 (or the pseudogene TRBV3-2) to TRBJ1-1; 8 positions match TRBD1. The DNA of the CDR3 is TGTGCCAGCAGCCAGTTCGACAGGGGAGTTACTGAAGCTTTCTTT. Its translation: CASSQFDRGVTEAFF.